Each of the 7 T cell receptor beta chains below was sequenced from the same sample in a study. TCRdb reanalysed the RT-PCR reads using MiXCR and keeps one entry per CDR3 protein. The table records about 680,000 distinct CDR3 sequences, 11% to 15% of them present only once. The specimen sequenced was memory CD4+ T cells from blood. The receptors were gathered from a female donor in good health, serving as a healthy control.

The gene calls are TRBV3-1 and TRBJ1-2; D possibly corresponds to TRBD1 (5 bases). The CDR3 runs 13 residues. Per germline, CDR1 LGHDT and CDR2 YNNKEL (reference sequence). V gave up 4 bases and J gave up 2 bases, with 8 bases separating them. CDR3 nucleotides: TGTGCCAGCAGCCGGGACCAGAACTATGGCTACACCTTC. As protein: CASSRDQNYGYTF. The full variable domain, in which reference TRBV3-1 and TRBJ1-2 provide the parts outside the CDR3, is DTAVSQTPKYLVTQMGNDKSIKCEQNLGHDTMYWYKQDSKKFLKIMFSYNNKELIINETVPNRFSPKSPDKAHLNLHINSLELGDSAVYFCASSRDQNYGYTFGSGTRLTVV.

This clonotype was observed a few times. The genes are TRBV7-3 and TRBJ2-3; D not resolved. CDR3 length: 14 amino acids. With 1 base removed from V and 0 bases from J, the gap between germline ends came to 5 bases. Germline-derived CDR1 and CDR2 are SGHTA and FQGTGA. CDR3: CASSLIASTDTQYF. The CDR3 DNA follows: TGTGCCAGCAGCTTAATAGCCAGCACAGATACGCAGTATTTT. The complete variable domain, with remaining parts taken from reference TRBV7-3 and TRBJ2-3, reads GAGVSQTPSNKVTEKGKYVELRCDPISGHTALYWYRQSLGQGPEFLIYFQGTGAADDSGLPNDRFFAVRPEGSVSTLKIQRTERGDSAVYLCASSLIASTDTQYFGPGTRLTVL.

This chain joins TRBV29-1 and TRBJ2-7; 8 bases match TRBD1. V was clipped by 0 bases and J by 3 bases; unmatched bases: 7. This CDR3 comprises 15 residues. CDR1 is SQVTM, CDR2 ANQGSEA, per germline. CDR3 protein: CSVEDKGTGLYEQYF. CDR3 nucleotides: TGCAGCGTTGAAGATAAGGGGACAGGCCTCTACGAGCAGTACTTC.

For this clonotype: Relative to the germline gene, one junction end is altered; a read error may explain this. The V call is TRBV15, the J call TRBJ2-7; TRBD2 agrees at 9 bases. This CDR3 region has 14 residues. In germline, CDR1 is LNHNV, CDR2 YYDKDF (reference sequence). The CDR3 sequence is CATSRDTSGRTNAF. The CDR3 nucleotides are TGTGCCACCAGCAGAGATACTAGCGGGCGGACTAACGCTTTC.

This clonotype has at least ten counts. The chain uses TRBV4-1 and TRBJ1-5, with TRBD1 identical over 7 bases. With V trimmed by 2 bases and J by 6 bases, 1 base remained unmatched. Germline V gene lookup returns CDR1 MGHRA and CDR2 YSYEKL. The CDR3 length is 13 residues. CDR3 loop: CASSQNRGQPQHF. CDR3 bases: TGCGCCAGCAGCCAAAACAGGGGTCAGCCCCAGCATTTT.

This clonotype was recorded a few times. The V call is TRBV6-5, the J call TRBJ2-7, with D uncertain. In germline, CDR1 is MNHEY, CDR2 SVGAGI. This CDR3 contains 15 residues. The V end was cut by 0 bases, the J end by 3 bases, with 12 bases between. CDR3 sequence reads: CASSYSSIPLYEQYF. The CDR3 region has the DNA TGTGCCAGCAGTTACTCCTCCATACCCCTCTACGAGCAGTACTTC.

This clonotype was seen more than once but under ten times. The chain has TRBV4-3 and TRBJ1-4; the D is unclear. Germline CDR1 and CDR2: LGHNA and YSLEER. The CDR3 runs to 16 residues. V lost 0 bases and J 8 bases, leaving 16 bases between the germline ends. CDR3 residues: CASSQEYDRLSEKLFF. As DNA, the CDR3 is TGCGCCAGCAGCCAAGAGTATGACCGATTATCGGAAAAACTGTTTTTT.